This entry lists 5 T cell receptor beta chains sequenced from one sample in a study of type 1 and type 2 diabetes patients. Amplification started from genomic DNA. Multiplex PCR with 30 forward and 13 reverse primers amplified the TCR beta CDR3. One entry per CDR3 protein, called by TCRdb with MiXCR from the multiplex PCR reads. The sample has 280,000 or so distinct CDR3 sequences; more than 45% are singletons. The sequencing input was peripheral blood mononuclear cells (PBMCs). These receptors originate from a man between 18 and 29 years old with type 2 diabetes.

V gene TRBV10-1 combines with J gene TRBJ1-5, with TRBD1 matching over 8 bases. CDR1 and CDR2 from the germline V gene are WNHNN and SYGVQD (reference sequence). Trimming cost V 0 bases and J 4 bases; bases outside gene matches: 5. The CDR3 is 16 residues long. CDR3 sequence (DNA): TGCGCCAGCAGTGAGTCGTGGACAGGGAAAAATCAGCCCCAGCATTTT. This sequence encodes CASSESWTGKNQPQHF.

This sequence joins TRBV2 and TRBJ2-4, with D maybe TRBD1 (6 bases). The CDR3 has 15 amino acids. CDR1 SNHLY and CDR2 FYNNEI come from the germline V gene. Trimming took off 5 bases at V and 0 bases at J, with 11 bases between the two ends. In DNA form, the CDR3 reads TGTGCCAGCAGTTGGGACACCCCAGCCAAAAACATTCAGTACTTC. Encoded protein: CASSWDTPAKNIQYF.

The gene calls are TRBV28 and TRBJ2-7; 9 bases are a match to TRBD2. Germline CDR1 MDHEN, CDR2 SYDVKM. V lost 6 bases and J lost 3; bases outside the gene matches: 3. CDR3 length: 13 amino acids. The DNA for the CDR3 is TGTGCCAGCAGCCCGACTAGCGGCTACGAGCAGTACTTC. As protein: CASSPTSGYEQYF.

The chain recombines TRBV19 with TRBJ1-5; D is possibly TRBD1 (5 bases). The germline V gene encodes CDR1 LNHDA and CDR2 SQIVND (reference sequence). The CDR3 extends over 13 amino acids. The germline V and J ends were trimmed by 9 bases and 4 bases, with 13 bases remaining between them. The CDR3 nucleotides read TGTGCCAGCAGGGTTGGGGGGAATCAGCCCCAGCATTTT. It is translated as CASRVGGNQPQHF. Complete variable domain (other parts from reference TRBV19 and TRBJ1-5): DGGITQSPKYLFRKEGQNVTLSCEQNLNHDAMYWYRQDPGQGLRLIYYSQIVNDFQKGDIAEGYSVSREKKESFPLTVTSAQKNPTAFYLCASRVGGNQPQHFGDGTRLSIL.

This clonotype was counted between two and nine times. The chain links TRBV12-3 or TRBV12-4 to TRBJ2-3; tentatively, D is TRBD1 or TRBD2 (5 bases each). CDR3 length: 14 residues. V was clipped by 2 bases and J by 13 bases, with 19 bases between them. CDR3 sequence (DNA): TGTGCCAGCAGTTTAATGGGGACCACAGATAAGGAGTATTTT. Translation gives CASSLMGTTDKEYF.